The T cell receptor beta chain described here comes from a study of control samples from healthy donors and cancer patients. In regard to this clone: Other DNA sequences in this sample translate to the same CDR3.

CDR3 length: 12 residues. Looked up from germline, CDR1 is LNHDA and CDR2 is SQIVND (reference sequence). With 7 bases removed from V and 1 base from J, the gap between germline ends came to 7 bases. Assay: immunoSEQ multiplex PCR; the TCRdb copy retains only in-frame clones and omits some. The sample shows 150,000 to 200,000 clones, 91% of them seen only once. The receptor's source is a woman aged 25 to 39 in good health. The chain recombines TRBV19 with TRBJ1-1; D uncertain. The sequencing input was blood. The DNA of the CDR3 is TGTGCCAGTAACTGGGGGAACACTGAAGCTTTCTTT. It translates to CASNWGNTEAFF.